Following are 31 T cell receptor beta chains from one sample sequenced in a study of blood T cell repertoires in COVID-19. Some clones are missing from TCRdb's copy, which holds only in-frame ones; the method was immunoSEQ multiplex PCR. The sample lists about 210,000 clones; 80% to 90% were seen once. What was sequenced was PBMCs or T cells enriched from blood (not recorded which). The receptors shown here come from a woman in her thirties or forties with acute COVID-19.

This clone turned up a few times. The rearrangement uses TRBV6-6 and TRBJ2-7, with D possibly matching TRBD2 (6 bases). Trimming removed 6 bases from V and 1 base from J, with 13 bases in between. CDR3 size: 14 residues. Germline V gene data show CDR1 as MNHNY and CDR2 as SVGAGI (reference sequence). The CDR3 nucleotides are TGTGCCAGCAGCCTGGAGGCGGGGTCCTACGAGCAGTACTTC. This gives the protein CASSLEAGSYEQYF.

The rearrangement links TRBV10-3 to TRBJ2-7; TRBD1 matches 8 bases. In germline, CDR1 is ENHRY, CDR2 SYGVKD. With V trimmed by 0 bases and J by 8 bases, 9 bases remained unmatched. The CDR3 is 15 residues long. This CDR3 is CAISESGQGGPQQYF. CDR3 sequence (DNA): TGTGCCATCAGTGAGTCCGGACAGGGTGGCCCGCAGCAGTACTTC.

This chain links TRBV28 with TRBJ2-2; 9 positions match TRBD1. CDR1 is MDHEN and CDR2 is SYDVKM in the germline V gene. This CDR3 has 14 residues. Trimming took 5 bases from V and 7 from J; bases not matched to a gene: 5. The CDR3 DNA is TGTGCCAGCAGTCAACAGGGGGCCCTCGGGGAGCTGTTTTTT. Its protein is CASSQQGALGELFF.

The CDR3 nucleotides are TGTGCCACCAGCAGAGATGTTGGGACAGGGGGCAGCTCCTATAATTCACCCCTCCACTTT. This gives the protein CATSRDVGTGGSSYNSPLHF. The rearrangement uses TRBV15 and TRBJ1-6; 12 bases fit TRBD1. The ends lost 0 bases at V and 0 bases at J; junction bases unmatched: 6. The CDR3 covers 20 residues. Germline loops: CDR1 LNHNV, CDR2 YYDKDF (reference sequence).

The chain carries TRBV7-2 and TRBJ2-5; weak D call: TRBD1 (5 bases). Germline V CDR1 and CDR2: SGHTA, FQGNSA. This CDR3 has 18 amino acids. The V gene lost 1 base and the J gene lost 0 bases, with 18 bases spanning the gap. CDR3 protein: CASSLDRGGPKYQETQYF. CDR3 coding DNA: TGTGCCAGCAGCTTAGATAGGGGCGGACCAAAGTACCAAGAGACCCAGTACTTC.

The V and J genes are TRBV6-5 and TRBJ2-7, with TRBD2 identical over 8 bases. This CDR3 is built from 14 residues. Losses at the gene ends were 7 bases for V and 5 bases for J; bases not matched to a gene: 10. The V gene's germline CDR1 is MNHEY and CDR2 SVGAGI. As DNA, the CDR3 is TGTGCCAGCACCACCGGGGGGGCGAGAAACGAGCAGTACTTC. It encodes CASTTGGARNEQYF.

The chain recombines TRBV25-1 with TRBJ2-7; D remains ambiguous. The CDR3 covers 13 residues. Looked up from germline, CDR1 is MGHDK and CDR2 is SYGVNS. The V end lost 0 bases, the J end lost 7 bases, and 10 bases lay between the germline ends. The CDR3 nucleotides are TGTGCCAGCAGTGAATATAACCTAAAAGAGCAGTACTTC. This gives the protein CASSEYNLKEQYF.

This sequence joins TRBV27 and TRBJ2-1; the D gene is possibly TRBD2 (6 bases). V was clipped by 2 bases and J by 0 bases, with 14 bases between them. Germline CDR1 is MNHEY and CDR2 is SMNVEV (reference sequence). The CDR3 consists of 17 residues. The CDR3 reads CASSLLGAGSSYNEQFF. Here the CDR3 DNA reads TGTGCCAGCAGTTTACTAGGGGCGGGGAGCTCCTACAATGAGCAGTTCTTC.

The chain joins TRBV12-5 to TRBJ1-5; D is unclear. Germline V gene data show CDR1 as LGHNT and CDR2 as FRNRAP. There are 13 residues in the CDR3. V lost 0 bases to trimming and J lost 6 bases, with 6 bases between them. CDR3 DNA: TGTGCTAGTGGTTTGGTAGATAGTCAGCCCCAGCATTTT. As protein: CASGLVDSQPQHF.

This chain connects TRBV4-1 to TRBJ1-2; 7 positions agree with TRBD1. The V gene end was trimmed by 4 bases and the J gene end by 5 bases; junction bases not matched to a gene: 16. Per germline, CDR1 MGHRA and CDR2 YSYEKL. This CDR3 has 17 residues. This chain's CDR3 is CASSPPSVEGARYGYTF. The CDR3 DNA follows: TGCGCCAGCAGCCCCCCCTCAGTAGAGGGGGCCCGGTATGGCTACACCTTC.

This chain joins TRBV7-2 and TRBJ2-1; 12 positions agree with TRBD1. The CDR3 length is 18 residues. J was trimmed by 9 bases and V by 3 bases; bases with no gene match: 15. Germline V lookup: CDR1 SGHTA, CDR2 FQGNSA. The CDR3 nucleotides read TGTGCCAGCAGCTTCCGGGACAGGGGGCGCCCTTTCTTAATTGAGCAGTTCTTC. Translated, it gives CASSFRDRGRPFLIEQFF.

The rearrangement joins TRBV28 to TRBJ2-7; 10 bases are a match to TRBD1. The CDR3 is made up of 14 amino acids. The trim removed 6 bases at V and 5 bases at J, leaving 7 bases unmatched. Germline V lookup: CDR1 MDHEN, CDR2 SYDVKM. CDR3 sequence reads: CASREGQGKDEQYF. CDR3 nucleotides: TGTGCCAGCAGGGAGGGACAGGGGAAGGACGAGCAGTACTTC.

J is TRBJ2-3 and V is TRBV30; D gene unclear. V lost 2 bases to trimming and J lost 2 bases, with 14 bases between them. Looked up from germline, CDR1 is GTSNPN and CDR2 is SVGIG (reference sequence). The CDR3 loop spans 15 amino acids. The CDR3 sequence is CAWSPLVTTTDTQYF. CDR3 nucleotides: TGTGCCTGGAGTCCCCTAGTTACCACCACAGATACGCAGTATTTT.

The CDR3 region is CASSEGFGTDTQYF. The CDR3 DNA is TGTGCCAGCAGTGAAGGTTTCGGGACAGATACGCAGTATTTT. V gene TRBV6-1 combines with J gene TRBJ2-3; D not certain. The CDR3 is 14 residues long. Germline V gene data show CDR1 as MNHNS and CDR2 as SASEGT. The V and J ends lost 1 base and 3 bases respectively, with 8 bases between them.

The rearrangement links TRBV4-2 to TRBJ1-1; no clear D. CDR1 and CDR2 (germline): LGHNA, YNFKEQ. The CDR3 length is 13 residues. The V gene lost 2 bases and the J gene lost 1 base, with 5 bases spanning the gap. Here the CDR3 reads CASSQQQNTEAFF. The CDR3 nucleotides are TGTGCCAGCAGCCAACAACAGAACACTGAAGCTTTCTTT.

The chain combines TRBV11-2 with TRBJ2-1; tentatively, D is TRBD2 (6 bases). Germline V gives CDR1 SGHAT, CDR2 FQNNGV. The length of the CDR3 is 14 residues. Between the trimmed V and J ends, which lost 5 bases and 8 bases, there was a span of 16 bases. CDR3 nucleotides: TGTGCCAGCAGCACGACATTGGGGGGAGATGAGCAGTTCTTC. Translation: CASSTTLGGDEQFF.

Many counts were recorded for this clone. The chain is built from TRBV5-1 and TRBJ2-5, with D possibly being TRBD1 (6 bases). The CDR3 extends over 14 amino acids. Germline V CDR1 and CDR2: SGHRS, YFSETQ. V was clipped by 0 bases and J by 5 bases, with 11 bases between them. CDR3 sequence (DNA): TGCGCCAGCAGCTTGGTGGGGGCAGTGGAGACCCAGTACTTC. Translating gives CASSLVGAVETQYF. The full variable domain, in which reference TRBV5-1 and TRBJ2-5 provide the parts outside the CDR3, is KAGVTQTPRYLIKTRGQQVTLSCSPISGHRSVSWYQQTPGQGLQFLFEYFSETQRNKGNFPGRFSGRQFSNSRSEMNVSTLELGDSALYLCASSLVGAVETQYFGPGTRLLVL.

The chain couples TRBV27 to TRBJ1-5; D unclear. Germline assignment: CDR1 MNHEY and CDR2 SMNVEV (reference sequence). Trimming removed 7 bases at V and 10 bases at J, with 20 bases between. This CDR3 has 14 residues. CDR3 loop: CASKPARMGGPQHF. The CDR3 DNA follows: TGTGCCAGCAAACCCGCCAGGATGGGTGGTCCCCAGCATTTT.

The chain recombines TRBV24-1 with TRBJ1-5, with D perhaps TRBD1 (5 bases). V dropped 2 bases and J dropped 11 bases, with 15 bases sitting between them. The CDR3 totals 14 residues. Germline CDR1 is KGHDR and CDR2 is SFDVKD. The DNA of the CDR3 is TGTGCCACCAGTGATTCGACAGCCTGGGGAACCCAGCATTTT. As protein: CATSDSTAWGTQHF.

CDR3 in DNA: TGTGCCAGCAGCCATCTAGCGGGAGTAAACACCGGGGAGCTGTTTTTT. This encodes CASSHLAGVNTGELFF. The chain employs TRBV4-2 and TRBJ2-2, with 10 positions matching TRBD2. CDR3 length: 16 amino acids. The germline V gene has CDR1 LGHNA and CDR2 YNFKEQ. Trimming took 3 bases from V and 2 from J; bases not matched to a gene: 3.

This rearrangement joins TRBV6-6 to TRBJ2-7; maybe TRBD1 (6 bases). The CDR3 is made up of 13 amino acids. Trimming cost V 2 bases and J 3 bases, with 8 bases left between them. Germline V gene lookup returns CDR1 MNHNY and CDR2 SVGAGI (reference sequence). This CDR3 reads CASSYKDSYEQYF. The DNA for the CDR3 is TGTGCCAGCAGTTACAAGGACAGCTACGAGCAGTACTTC.

The chain combines TRBV24-1 with TRBJ2-3, with D perhaps matching TRBD1 (6 bases). This CDR3 contains 12 residues. From germline, CDR1 is KGHDR and CDR2 SFDVKD. Trimming took off 10 bases at V and 3 bases at J, with 10 bases between the two ends. The CDR3 region has the DNA TGTGCCACGAGGGACACGACAGATACGCAGTATTTT. Translation gives CATRDTTDTQYF.

The V gene is TRBV5-6, the J gene TRBJ1-6, with a weak D call TRBD1 (5 bases). The germline V gene encodes CDR1 SGHDT and CDR2 YYEEEE. The CDR3 is 15 amino acids. Deletions cut 1 base from V and 7 bases from J, with 12 bases between. The CDR3 here is CASSLPDRGNSPLHF. CDR3 coding DNA: TGTGCCAGCAGCTTGCCGGATAGGGGCAATTCACCCCTCCACTTT.

The rearrangement joins TRBV12-5 to TRBJ1-4; D is unclear. This CDR3 spans 13 amino acids. Trimming cost V 2 bases and J 5 bases, with 6 bases left between them. Germline values: CDR1 LGHNT, CDR2 FRNRAP. CDR3 protein: CASGLTVNEKLFF. The CDR3 DNA sequence: TGTGCTAGTGGTTTGACGGTCAATGAAAAACTGTTTTTT.

V usage is TRBV19 and J usage is TRBJ1-5, with D unresolved. The CDR3 consists of 15 residues. V lost 2 bases to trimming and J lost 0 bases, with 8 bases between them. Germline V gene sequence: CDR1 LNHDA, CDR2 SQIVND (reference sequence). The CDR3 loop is CASSILSYSNQPQHF. The CDR3 nucleotides read TGTGCCAGTAGTATACTGTCCTATAGCAATCAGCCCCAGCATTTT.

The J gene is TRBJ2-5, the V gene TRBV24-1; a weak D match, TRBD2 (6 bases). The CDR3 is 13 residues long. The V end was cut by 4 bases, the J end by 6 bases, with 11 bases between. Germline CDR1 reads KGHDR; CDR2 reads SFDVKD. DNA of the CDR3: TGTGCCACCAGTGAGGGAGGCGGAAAGACCCAGTACTTC. Amino acids: CATSEGGGKTQYF.

The chain uses TRBV5-6 and TRBJ2-2; D gene ambiguous. Germline-derived CDR1 and CDR2 are SGHDT and YYEEEE. This CDR3 is 14 amino acids long. Between the trimmed V and J ends, which lost 6 bases and 5 bases, there was a span of 14 bases. CDR3 residues: CASTPGAGTGELFF. In DNA, the CDR3 is TGTGCCAGCACCCCCGGAGCTGGGACCGGGGAGCTGTTTTTT.

In this sample, this clone turned up once. The V gene is TRBV18, the J gene TRBJ1-4; D possibly corresponds to TRBD1 (6 bases). The V gene lost 4 bases and the J gene lost 5 bases, with 11 bases spanning the gap. CDR3 size: 14 residues. The V gene's germline CDR1 is KGHSH and CDR2 LQKENI. As DNA, the CDR3 is TGTGCCAGCTCACAAGGGACAATAAATGAAAAACTGTTTTTT. It specifies CASSQGTINEKLFF.

This rearrangement joins TRBV3-1 (or the pseudogene TRBV3-2) to TRBJ1-2, with 10 nucleotides matching TRBD1. Germline trimming cut 6 bases from V and 2 bases from J; bases unmatched to any gene: 6. Germline CDR1 and CDR2: LGHDT and YNNKEL (reference sequence). The CDR3 length is 15 residues. In DNA form, the CDR3 reads TGTGCCAGCAGACCTTCGGGACAGGGGAACTATGGCTACACCTTC. Translation: CASRPSGQGNYGYTF.

J is TRBJ1-5 and V is TRBV28; D is unresolved. CDR1 and CDR2 from the germline V gene are MDHEN and SYDVKM. Deletions cut 5 bases from V and 3 bases from J, with 8 bases between. The CDR3 has 13 amino acids. For the CDR3, the DNA is TGTGCCAGCAGTCAGGCGCTCAATCAGCCCCAGCATTTT. This sequence encodes CASSQALNQPQHF. Using reference TRBV28 and TRBJ1-5 for the parts outside the CDR3, the full variable domain is DVKVTQSSRYLVKRTGEKVFLECVQDMDHENMFWYRQDPGLGLRLIYFSYDVKMKEKGDIPEGYSVSREKKERFSLILESASTNQTSMYLCASSQALNQPQHFGDGTRLSIL.

The chain uses TRBV9 and TRBJ2-1; 7 bases match TRBD1. V was clipped by 4 bases and J by 2 bases; unmatched bases: 3. Germline lookup yields CDR1 SGDLS and CDR2 YYNGEE. The CDR3 loop spans 14 amino acids. As DNA, the CDR3 is TGTGCCAGCAGCACAGGGGATGCCTACAATGAGCAGTTCTTC. As protein: CASSTGDAYNEQFF.